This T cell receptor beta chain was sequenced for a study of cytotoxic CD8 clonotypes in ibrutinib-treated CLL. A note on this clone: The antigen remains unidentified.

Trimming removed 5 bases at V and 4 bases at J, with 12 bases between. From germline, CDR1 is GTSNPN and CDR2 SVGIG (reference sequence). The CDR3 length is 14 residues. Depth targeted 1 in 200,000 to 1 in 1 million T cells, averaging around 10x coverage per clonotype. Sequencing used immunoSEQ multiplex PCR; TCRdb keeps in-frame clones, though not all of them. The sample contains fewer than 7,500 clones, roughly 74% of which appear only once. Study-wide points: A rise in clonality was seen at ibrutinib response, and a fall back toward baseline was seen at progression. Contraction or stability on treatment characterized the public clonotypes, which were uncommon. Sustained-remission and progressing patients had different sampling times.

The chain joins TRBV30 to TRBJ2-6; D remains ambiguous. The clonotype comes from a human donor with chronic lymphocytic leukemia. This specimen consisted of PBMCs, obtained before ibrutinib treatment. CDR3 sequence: CAWGRVLGANVLTF. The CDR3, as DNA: TGTGCCTGGGGTAGGGTATTAGGGGCCAACGTCCTGACTTTC.